The TCR beta chain under discussion was sequenced for a study of cytomegalovirus exposure and HLA in healthy donors. Both 60 Vbeta primers and 13 Jbeta primers went into the PCR. Clones were read by immunoSEQ multiplex PCR, and TCRdb kept only the in-frame ones, dropping some. The sample shows about 180,000 clones, roughly 80% of them seen only once. Points from the study as a whole: For most TCR beta V segments, an earlier analysis put the productive rate at about 90% or about 30% of the time. The authors later linked a missense DCLRE1C variant to TCR beta V- and J-gene trimming. Later analysis suggested links between common viral pathogens and several top significant clusters. The authors enumerated over 150 TCR beta chains as linked to cytomegalovirus.

Worth noting for this clone: Its antigen is not known.

CDR1 is GTSNPN, CDR2 SVGIG, per germline (reference sequence). Trimming took 1 base from V and 4 from J, leaving 5 bases between them. The CDR3 covers 11 residues. Sequencing was carried out using PBMCs. The TCR was taken from a man aged 35-49 years in good health and CMV-seronegative. This chain links TRBV30 with TRBJ2-7; D uncertain. As DNA, the CDR3 is TGTGCCTGGAGTGCCCAATACGAGCAGTACTTC. It translates to CAWSAQYEQYF.